These T cell receptor beta chains were read from a single sample in a study of blood T cell repertoires in COVID-19. Some clones are missing from TCRdb's copy, which holds only in-frame ones; the method was immunoSEQ multiplex PCR. The repertoire holds fewer than 600,000 clones, with approximately 92% as singletons. The sequenced material came from peripheral blood. These receptors originate from a man between 18 and 35 years old with COVID-19, enrolled during active disease. Each CDR3 is given with its conserved first and last residue.

cdr3_aa: CATSDSQETQYF; cdr3_length: 12; v_call: TRBV24-1
cdr3_aa: CASSEAGTGYNEQFF; cdr3_length: 15; v_call: TRBV6-1
cdr3_aa: CASSYGSGSSDTQYF; cdr3_length: 15; v_call: TRBV6-5
cdr3_aa: CASSLGLGGDGYTF; cdr3_length: 14; v_call: TRBV13
cdr3_aa: CASSEVSSGSVEQYF; cdr3_length: 15; v_call: TRBV6-1
cdr3_aa: CASSLSQGDTDTQYF; cdr3_length: 15; v_call: TRBV28
cdr3_aa: CASSLEPGTYNEQFF; cdr3_length: 15; v_call: TRBV11-1
cdr3_aa: CASNGQVNQPQHF; cdr3_length: 13; v_call: TRBV6-5
cdr3_aa: CASGTGTPYNEQFF; cdr3_length: 14; v_call: TRBV12-5
cdr3_aa: CASSEVQGAHLF; cdr3_length: 12; v_call: TRBV6-1
cdr3_aa: CASSQEGNEQYF; cdr3_length: 12; v_call: TRBV3-1/TRBV3-2
cdr3_aa: CASSATGANYGYTF; cdr3_length: 14; v_call: TRBV13
cdr3_aa: CASSLAGQGAYEQYF; cdr3_length: 15; v_call: TRBV5-1
cdr3_aa: CASSPPTSGASYEQYF; cdr3_length: 16; v_call: TRBV18
cdr3_aa: CASSYEAGASPLHF; cdr3_length: 14; v_call: TRBV6-5
cdr3_aa: CASSPQGTGDTEAFF; cdr3_length: 15; v_call: TRBV5-1
cdr3_aa: CASRWTSGDTGELFF; cdr3_length: 15; v_call: TRBV4-2
cdr3_aa: CASSIGGKGTDTQYF; cdr3_length: 15; v_call: TRBV19
cdr3_aa: CASSRSGTGTGTEAFF; cdr3_length: 16; v_call: TRBV5-8
cdr3_aa: CASSWTGTEGNTIYF; cdr3_length: 15; v_call: TRBV5-1
cdr3_aa: CASRRDTQYF; cdr3_length: 10; v_call: TRBV12-3/TRBV12-4
cdr3_aa: CASSFRTGEETQYF; cdr3_length: 14; v_call: TRBV7-8
cdr3_aa: CASSYRDRGYEQYF; cdr3_length: 14; v_call: TRBV6-5
cdr3_aa: CASSEFSGLAGHNEQFF; cdr3_length: 17; v_call: TRBV9
cdr3_aa: CASSESPSADTQYF; cdr3_length: 14; v_call: TRBV10-1
cdr3_aa: CASSLVLAGYNEQFF; cdr3_length: 15; v_call: TRBV5-6
cdr3_aa: CASSPGTPRNEQFF; cdr3_length: 14; v_call: TRBV18
cdr3_aa: CASSRNNPGQGRGSTEAFF; cdr3_length: 19; v_call: TRBV18
cdr3_aa: CASSSGTGELFF; cdr3_length: 12; v_call: TRBV12-3/TRBV12-4